This T cell receptor (beta chain) was recorded in a study of shared clonotypes between healthy human individuals. Study-wide results and limits: Sequencing depth was predicted to influence how clonotypes are shared among donors.

Data came from immunoSEQ multiplex PCR; TCRdb stores just in-frame clones and leaves some out. The table has 950,000 to 1,300,000 clones, 65% to 75% seen once. This CDR3 has 16 residues. Germline assignment: CDR1 SQVTM and CDR2 ANQGSEA. Deletions cut 0 bases from V and 0 bases from J, with 14 bases between. This clone has more than one count but fewer than ten. Antigen unknown. This chain links TRBV29-1 with TRBJ1-2; unclear D gene. The TCR sequence derives from a man aged 18 to 29 in good health. The specimen sequenced was memory CD4+ T cells sorted from blood. Subset indicated: CD45RA-negative fraction. CDR3 nucleotide sequence: TGCAGCGTTGAAGACACGGTGGGAGATTCTAACTATGGCTACACCTTC. Its protein product is CSVEDTVGDSNYGYTF.